Below, 25 T cell receptor beta chains from the same sample are listed, as sequenced in a study of regulatory T cells in long-lasting Graves disease (dated by TCRdb to about 2021). The receptor library was made with multiplex PCR. TCRdb lists the instrument as Illumina HiSeq 4000. CDR3 regions were amplified by Arm-PCR with iRepertoire HTBI primers to construct TCR beta libraries. TCRdb reanalyzed the raw reads on its own, using fastp at Q25 for trimming and MiXCR for clone calling, and kept in-frame beta chains. Each CDR3 protein gets just one entry, which takes the most common genes and DNA from the rows behind it. Recorded for this sample are 450,000 to 700,000 distinct CDR3 sequences; roughly 13% of them occurred a single time. The ten largest clones capture 8% to 10% of the sample. According to the study, the label for this sample's time point signals: newly diagnosed GD, antithyroid drugs for less than 3 months. For both TCR sequencing and RNA sequencing, RNA was extracted from PBMCs using TRIzol.

These data were also filed under a second study, of T cells in Graves' hyperthyroidism and ophthalmopathy.

The material sequenced was peripheral blood mononuclear cells (PBMCs), taken at new diagnosis, from a patient treated with antithyroid drugs. The receptors derive from a young man with Graves disease. Donor details come from another sample of the same person, matched by shared clones.

This clonotype was observed a handful of times. This sequence joins TRBV2 and TRBJ1-3, with D possibly TRBD1 on 6 matching bases. V was pared by 7 bases and J by 4 bases, with 20 bases between. CDR1 SNHLY and CDR2 FYNNEI come from the germline V gene. The CDR3 consists of 16 residues. Here the CDR3 DNA reads TGTGCCAGCATAGAAAGAAGGTTCGGGGGCGGAAACACCATATATTTT. It codes for CASIERRFGGGNTIYF.

This clonotype was recorded once. The V call is TRBV18, the J call TRBJ2-7; 8 bases align to TRBD2. Germline lookup yields CDR1 KGHSH and CDR2 LQKENI. The CDR3 extends over 14 amino acids. The ends lost 0 bases at V and 5 bases at J; junction bases unmatched: 3. The CDR3 DNA is TGTGCCAGCTCACCACCTCCGGGGGGGCACGAGCAGTACTTC. This translates into CASSPPPGGHEQYF.

This clonotype was seen ten or more times. V is TRBV18 and J is TRBJ1-1; 7 bases are a match to TRBD1. With 6 bases clipped from V and 4 bases from J, the junction kept 5 bases outside the gene matches. This CDR3 spans 13 amino acids. Germline CDR1 and CDR2: KGHSH and LQKENI. As DNA, the CDR3 is TGTGCCAGCTCCGGGACAGACTCCACTGAAGCTTTCTTT. Its protein is CASSGTDSTEAFF.

This clonotype came up many times. The gene calls are TRBV24-1 and TRBJ1-2; 7 bases agree with TRBD1. Germline CDR1 KGHDR, CDR2 SFDVKD. The junction had 5 bases not matched to a gene; V was cut back by 9 bases and J by 2 bases. CDR3 length equals 13 residues. The CDR3 spells CATAETGNYGYTF. The CDR3 region has the DNA TGTGCCACCGCGGAGACAGGGAACTATGGCTACACCTTC.

Written as DNA, the CDR3 is TGCAGTGCTAGACCCGGGGGGCCGGGCACTGAAGCTTTCTTT. The encoded protein is CSARPGGPGTEAFF. V gene TRBV20-1 combines with J gene TRBJ1-1; D possibly corresponds to TRBD1 (6 bases). This CDR3 has 14 residues. Trimming left V 2 bases short and J 4 bases short, with 14 bases between. Germline V gene sequence: CDR1 DFQATT, CDR2 SNEGSKA (reference sequence).

The sample holds many counts of this clonotype. The CDR3 DNA is TGCAGTGCCCAGTTCCCTCCGGGCAATCAGCCCCAGCATTTT. Its protein is CSAQFPPGNQPQHF. J is TRBJ1-5 and V is TRBV20-1, with D uncertain. The germline V gene has CDR1 DFQATT and CDR2 SNEGSKA (reference sequence). CDR3 length: 14 amino acids. Trimming took 6 bases from V and 2 from J, leaving 14 bases between them.

This clonotype was counted a few times. The chain couples TRBV6-1 to TRBJ2-5; 8 bases agree with TRBD1. The V gene's germline CDR1 is MNHNS and CDR2 SASEGT. The CDR3 runs to 17 residues. V lost 0 bases to trimming and J lost 5 bases; unmatched junction nucleotides: 11. The CDR3 DNA reads TGTGCCAGCAGTGAAGCGCTTAGCAGGGGGCGCAGGGAGACCCAGTACTTC. It yields the protein CASSEALSRGRRETQYF.

Comment on this clonotype: A read error may produce the germline difference seen at one junction end. The V gene is TRBV19, the J gene TRBJ1-1, with a weak D call TRBD1 (6 bases). CDR1 and CDR2 from the germline V gene are LNHDA and SQIVND (reference sequence). This CDR3 comprises 13 residues. For the CDR3, the DNA is TGTGCCAGTCGTCCTTCTCGGGACACCGAAGCTTTCTTT. It translates to CASRPSRDTEAFF.

This clonotype appeared many times. V gene TRBV6-1 combines with J gene TRBJ2-2; 12 bases agree with TRBD2. V shed 5 bases and J 7 bases; nucleotides not matched to a gene: 8. Germline V gives CDR1 MNHNS, CDR2 SASEGT. This CDR3 region has 16 residues. Written as DNA, the CDR3 is TGTGCCAGCAGTCCGACTAGCGGGAGTGGTATCGGGGAGCTGTTTTTT. Amino acids: CASSPTSGSGIGELFF.

This clonotype was observed a few times. At one boundary the junction diverges from the germline segment, which might be a read error. The CDR3 region has the DNA TGTGCCAGCAGATCGAACCCTATCTCGAATGAAAAACTGTCTTTT. Encoded protein: CASRSNPISNEKLSF. The gene calls are TRBV12-3 or TRBV12-4 and TRBJ1-4; D gene unclear. CDR3 length: 15 residues.

The gene calls are TRBV6-5 and TRBJ1-1, with D hard to call. Germline values: CDR1 MNHEY, CDR2 SVGAGI. This CDR3 has 17 residues. Trimming took off 6 bases at V and 1 base at J, with 21 bases between the two ends. The CDR3 here is CASSYDLRGLGNTEAFF. The CDR3 bases are TGTGCCAGCAGCTACGATCTGCGGGGATTGGGGAACACTGAAGCTTTCTTT.

This clonotype was counted many times. The genes are TRBV6-1 and TRBJ2-7; the D gene is possibly TRBD1 (6 bases). The CDR3 loop spans 15 amino acids. Germline V gene data show CDR1 as MNHNS and CDR2 as SASEGT. The ends were cut back, 5 bases at V and 3 bases at J, with 17 bases in the middle. CDR3 sequence reads: CASSITGPGFYEQYF. CDR3 DNA: TGTGCCAGCAGTATAACAGGGCCCGGGTTCTACGAGCAGTACTTC.

This clonotype was found many times. The V gene is TRBV20-1, the J gene TRBJ2-7; 10 positions agree with TRBD1. CDR3 size: 14 residues. CDR1 DFQATT and CDR2 SNEGSKA come from the germline V gene (reference sequence). The V segment lost 3 bases and the J segment 2 bases; nucleotides outside the gene matches: 4. CDR3 sequence reads: CSARPGQGAYEQYF. Written as DNA, the CDR3 is TGCAGTGCTAGGCCAGGACAGGGGGCCTACGAGCAGTACTTC.

This clonotype showed up just a few times. V and J are TRBV18 and TRBJ2-7; 11 nucleotides agree with TRBD2. Losses at the gene ends were 5 bases for V and 4 bases for J; bases not matched to a gene: 4. CDR3 length: 14 residues. Germline V lookup: CDR1 KGHSH, CDR2 LQKENI. CDR3 in amino acids: CASSETSGTYEQYF. The CDR3 DNA sequence: TGTGCCAGCTCAGAGACTAGCGGGACTTACGAGCAGTACTTC.

Details on this clonotype: One junction end does not reproduce the germline sequence, and a read error may be involved. The chain recombines TRBV9 with TRBJ2-3; 11 nucleotides agree with TRBD1. Germline-derived CDR1 and CDR2 are SGDLS and YYNGEE. The CDR3 is made up of 14 amino acids. The CDR3 DNA is TGTGCCAGCAGCGTGGGACAGGGGGATAATACGCGGTATTTT. Protein: CASSVGQGDNTRYF.

This clonotype was picked up a small number of times. The V and J genes are TRBV3-1 and TRBJ2-7; the match to TRBD2 covers 11 bases. Germline V CDR1 and CDR2: LGHDT, YNNKEL (reference sequence). The ends lost 4 bases at V and 1 base at J; junction bases unmatched: 6. The CDR3 contains 16 residues. CDR3 sequence: CASSPTSGSWSYEQYF. The CDR3 bases are TGTGCCAGCAGCCCTACTAGCGGGAGTTGGTCCTACGAGCAGTACTTC.

This clonotype was detected only a few times. The rearrangement links TRBV6-5 to TRBJ2-7, with 8 positions matching TRBD2. Germline values: CDR1 MNHEY, CDR2 SVGAGI. The CDR3 runs 16 residues. Germline trimming cut 3 bases from V and 0 bases from J; bases unmatched to any gene: 7. CDR3 sequence (DNA): TGTGCCAGCAGTTATAGATTAGCGGGAAGCTCCTACGAGCAGTACTTC. As protein: CASSYRLAGSSYEQYF.

The rearrangement joins TRBV18 to TRBJ2-5, with no clear D. Germline V gene sequence: CDR1 KGHSH, CDR2 LQKENI. CDR3 length: 15 amino acids. Trimming took off 1 base at V and 2 bases at J, with 11 bases between the two ends. The CDR3 loop is CASSPQTCGQETQYF. DNA for the CDR3: TGTGCCAGCTCACCACAGACTTGCGGACAAGAGACCCAGTACTTC.

This clonotype was seen at least ten times. This rearrangement joins TRBV11-3 to TRBJ2-4, with TRBD1 matching over 8 bases. This CDR3 has 14 residues. Trimming at V came to 5 bases and at J to 6 bases, leaving 6 bases not matched to a gene. Germline V lookup: CDR1 SGHNT, CDR2 YENEEA. The CDR3: CASSLGQGTNIQYF. CDR3 coding DNA: TGTGCCAGCAGCCTTGGACAGGGCACAAACATTCAGTACTTC.

In this sample, this clonotype turned up many times. The V and J genes are TRBV7-2 and TRBJ1-1; D might be TRBD1 (6 bases). V lost 0 bases and J lost 4, with 9 bases in between. This CDR3 has 14 residues. The germline CDR1 and CDR2 sequences are SGHTA and FQGNSA. The CDR3 reads CASSLAQGRTEAFF. The CDR3 bases are TGTGCCAGCAGCTTAGCGCAGGGGCGCACTGAAGCTTTCTTT.

This clonotype was seen more than once but under ten times. This rearrangement joins TRBV7-9 to TRBJ2-3; 9 bases match TRBD2. The CDR3 is 17 residues long. The V segment lost 8 bases and the J segment 2 bases; nucleotides outside the gene matches: 14. Germline loops: CDR1 SEHNR, CDR2 FQNEAQ (reference sequence). The CDR3 region is CASQWAQLAGPTDTQYF. The CDR3 DNA sequence: TGTGCCAGCCAGTGGGCTCAGCTAGCGGGACCCACAGATACGCAGTATTTT. Combining the CDR3 with reference TRBV7-9 and TRBJ2-3 gives the whole variable domain DTGVSQNPRHKITKRGQNVTFRCDPISEHNRLYWYRQTLGQGPEFLTYFQNEAQLEKSRLLSDRFSAERPKGSFSTLEIQRTEQGDSAMYLCASQWAQLAGPTDTQYFGPGTRLTVL.

This clonotype was seen ten or more times. This chain links TRBV11-2 with TRBJ2-7, with D perhaps matching TRBD2 (5 bases). Germline loops: CDR1 SGHAT, CDR2 FQNNGV. This CDR3 has 17 residues. V was pared by 5 bases and J by 4 bases, with 24 bases between. CDR3 loop: CASSPRTPGTSGYEQYF. The CDR3 DNA reads TGTGCCAGCAGCCCACGTACTCCGGGCACCTCGGGATACGAGCAGTACTTC.

The V gene is TRBV2, the J gene TRBJ2-1, with 10 nucleotides matching TRBD1. Germline lookup yields CDR1 SNHLY and CDR2 FYNNEI. Germline trimming cut 5 bases from V and 12 bases from J; bases unmatched to any gene: 7. The CDR3 has 13 residues. DNA of the CDR3: TGTGCCAGCAGTAAGGGACAGGGGTTTGGGCAGTTCTTC. This translates into CASSKGQGFGQFF.

This chain uses TRBV19 with TRBJ1-5, with a tentative D call TRBD1 (6 bases). CDR1 is LNHDA and CDR2 is SQIVND in the germline V gene (reference sequence). The V end was cut by 7 bases, the J end by 2 bases, with 18 bases between. The CDR3 runs to 16 residues. As DNA, the CDR3 is TGTGCCAGTACCACAAGGCGCAGGGGCGGCAATCAGCCCCAGCATTTT. Encoded protein: CASTTRRRGGNQPQHF.

This clonotype was found many times. Here the CDR3 reads CASSSGQDEAFF. DNA of the CDR3: TGTGCCAGCAGTTCCGGACAGGATGAAGCTTTCTTT. This chain links TRBV2 with TRBJ1-1; 7 bases are a match to TRBD1. CDR1 is SNHLY and CDR2 is FYNNEI in the germline V gene. The CDR3 sequence is 12 residues long. The trim removed 5 bases at V and 7 bases at J, leaving 4 bases unmatched.